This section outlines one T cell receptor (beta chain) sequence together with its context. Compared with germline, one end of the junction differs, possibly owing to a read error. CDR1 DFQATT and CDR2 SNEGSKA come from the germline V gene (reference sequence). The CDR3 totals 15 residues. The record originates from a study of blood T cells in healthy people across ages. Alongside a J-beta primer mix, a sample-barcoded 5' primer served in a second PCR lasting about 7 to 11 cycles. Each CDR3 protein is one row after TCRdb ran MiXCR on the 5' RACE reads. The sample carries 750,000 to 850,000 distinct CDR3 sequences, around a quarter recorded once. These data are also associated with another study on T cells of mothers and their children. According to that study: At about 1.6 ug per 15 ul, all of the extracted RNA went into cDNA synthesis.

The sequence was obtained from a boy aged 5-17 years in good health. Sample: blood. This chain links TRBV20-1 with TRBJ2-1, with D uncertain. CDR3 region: CSARGGLEIYNEQFF. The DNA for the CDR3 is TGCAGTGCCAGAGGTGGATTGGAGATCTACAATGAGCAGTTCTTC.